The sequence of this T cell receptor beta chain was determined in a study of blood T cell repertoires in COVID-19. Study-level background: COVID-19 samples from acute and convalescent phases originated in the United States, Italy and Spain. PBMCs, B-cell-depleted T cells, or T cells were the source of the cDNA or gDNA that made up the material.

CDR1 is SGHDT, CDR2 YYEEEE, per germline. The CDR3 is 14 amino acids. V dropped 2 bases and J dropped 5; count of bases not matched to a gene: 4. As handled by the study authors: Using reference gene primer amplification, nucleated cell counts were estimated. Sequenced by immunoSEQ multiplex PCR; TCRdb stores in-frame clones only, minus some. That table gives V, J and clone size, and the DNA gave D and trimming. The sample consists of 150,000 or so clones, 80% to 90% of them appearing once. Worth noting for this clone: Other DNA variants within this sample encode the same CDR3.

Sequencing was carried out using peripheral blood. V gene TRBV5-6 combines with J gene TRBJ1-5, with 7 bases identical to TRBD1. This TCR came from a woman in her forties or fifties in a cohort sampled during active or convalescent COVID-19. CDR3 bases: TGTGCCAGCAGCTTATTGCAGGGGGATCAGCCCCAGCATTTT. It encodes CASSLLQGDQPQHF.